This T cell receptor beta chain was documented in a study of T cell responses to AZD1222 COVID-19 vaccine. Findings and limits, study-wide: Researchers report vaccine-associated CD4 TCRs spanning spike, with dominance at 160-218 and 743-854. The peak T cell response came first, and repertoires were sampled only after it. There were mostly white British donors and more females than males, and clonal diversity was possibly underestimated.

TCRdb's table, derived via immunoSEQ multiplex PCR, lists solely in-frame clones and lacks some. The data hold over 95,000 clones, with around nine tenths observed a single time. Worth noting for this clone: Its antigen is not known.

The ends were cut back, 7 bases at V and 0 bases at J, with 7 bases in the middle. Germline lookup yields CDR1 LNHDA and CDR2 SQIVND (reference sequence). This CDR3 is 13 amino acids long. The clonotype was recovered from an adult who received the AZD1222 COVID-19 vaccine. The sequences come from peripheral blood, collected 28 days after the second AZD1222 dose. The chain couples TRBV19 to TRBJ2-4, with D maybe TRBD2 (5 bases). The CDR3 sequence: CASIGEAKNIQYF. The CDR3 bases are TGTGCCAGTATCGGGGAAGCCAAAAACATTCAGTACTTC.